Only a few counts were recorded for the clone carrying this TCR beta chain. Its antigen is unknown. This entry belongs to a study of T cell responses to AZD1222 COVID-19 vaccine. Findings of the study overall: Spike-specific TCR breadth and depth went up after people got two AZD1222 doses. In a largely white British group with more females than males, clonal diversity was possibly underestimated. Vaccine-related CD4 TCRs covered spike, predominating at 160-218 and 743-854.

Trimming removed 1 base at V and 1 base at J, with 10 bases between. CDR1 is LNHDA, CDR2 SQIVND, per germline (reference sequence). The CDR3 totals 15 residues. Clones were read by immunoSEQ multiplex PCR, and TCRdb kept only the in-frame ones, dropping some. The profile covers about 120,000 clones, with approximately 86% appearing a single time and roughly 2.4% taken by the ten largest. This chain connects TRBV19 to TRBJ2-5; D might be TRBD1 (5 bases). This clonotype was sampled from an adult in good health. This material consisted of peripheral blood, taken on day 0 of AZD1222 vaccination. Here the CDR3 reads CASSIAWGGQETQYF. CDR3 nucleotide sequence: TGTGCCAGTAGTATAGCGTGGGGCGGCCAAGAGACCCAGTACTTC. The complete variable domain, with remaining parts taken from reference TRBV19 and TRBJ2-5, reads DGGITQSPKYLFRKEGQNVTLSCEQNLNHDAMYWYRQDPGQGLRLIYYSQIVNDFQKGDIAEGYSVSREKKESFPLTVTSAQKNPTAFYLCASSIAWGGQETQYFGPGTRLLVL.